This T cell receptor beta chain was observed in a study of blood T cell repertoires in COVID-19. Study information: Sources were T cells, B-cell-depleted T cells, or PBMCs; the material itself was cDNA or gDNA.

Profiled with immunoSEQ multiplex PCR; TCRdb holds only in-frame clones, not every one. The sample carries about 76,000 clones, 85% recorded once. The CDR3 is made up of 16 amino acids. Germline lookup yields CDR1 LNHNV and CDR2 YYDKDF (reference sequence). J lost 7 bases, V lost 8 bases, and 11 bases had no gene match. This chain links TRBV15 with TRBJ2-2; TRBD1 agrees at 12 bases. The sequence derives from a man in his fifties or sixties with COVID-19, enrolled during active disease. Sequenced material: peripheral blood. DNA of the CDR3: TGTGCCACCCCCAGATCGGGACAGGGGGCGATCGGGGAGCTGTTTTTT. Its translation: CATPRSGQGAIGELFF.